This TCR beta chain is from a study of blood T cells in healthy people across ages. Note on this clonotype: What it binds is not known.

Study findings and constraints: As age increased, TCR beta diversity per million T cells fell in a roughly linear fashion. Aged donors had fewer naive CD4+ cells and lower diversity than long-lived donors.

PCR was performed a second time for roughly 7 to 11 cycles using a sample-barcoded 5' primer and a J-beta primer mix. TCRdb passed the 5' RACE reads through MiXCR, listing each CDR3 protein once. The repertoire holds more than 900,000 distinct CDR3 sequences, 20% to 25% seen once, with about 0.69% in the top ten. Trimming took 0 bases from V and 8 from J, leaving 16 bases between them. CDR1 MNHEY and CDR2 SVGAGI come from the germline V gene. The CDR3 extends over 16 amino acids. Each donor was a healthy Caucasian individual from Russia, aged 6 to 90. This sample was shared with a second study, whose subject was T cells of mothers and their children. That publication notes: The output of TCR recombination is shaped by thymic selection similarly in related and unrelated pairs.

The TCR originated in a girl between 2 and 10 years old in good health. The rearrangement joins TRBV6-5 to TRBJ1-4; D gene uncertain. The source material was blood. CDR3 sequence: CASSYSDRGPYEKLFF. For the CDR3, the DNA is TGTGCCAGCAGTTACTCCGATCGCGGACCTTACGAAAAACTGTTTTTT.